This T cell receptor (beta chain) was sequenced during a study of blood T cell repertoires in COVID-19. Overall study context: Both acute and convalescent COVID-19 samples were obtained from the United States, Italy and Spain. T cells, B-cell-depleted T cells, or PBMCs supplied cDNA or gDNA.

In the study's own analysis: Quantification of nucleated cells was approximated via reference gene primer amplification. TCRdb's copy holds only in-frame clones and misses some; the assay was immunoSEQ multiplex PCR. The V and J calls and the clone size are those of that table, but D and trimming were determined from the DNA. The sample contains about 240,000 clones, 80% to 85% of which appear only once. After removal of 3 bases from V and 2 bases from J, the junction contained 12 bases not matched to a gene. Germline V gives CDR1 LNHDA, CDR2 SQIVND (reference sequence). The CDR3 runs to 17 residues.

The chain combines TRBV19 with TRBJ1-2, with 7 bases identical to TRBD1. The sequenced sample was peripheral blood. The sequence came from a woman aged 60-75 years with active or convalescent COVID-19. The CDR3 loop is CASSIEAGGTINYGYTF. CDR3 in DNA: TGTGCCAGTAGTATCGAAGCAGGGGGTACAATAAACTATGGCTACACCTTC.